Included here is one T cell receptor beta chain sequence, with context. Its specificity is not known. Each TRB amplification used roughly 240-550 ng of genomic DNA from blood. CDR1 is DFQATT and CDR2 is SNEGSKA in the germline V gene (reference sequence). The CDR3 length is 16 residues. Trimming cost V 0 bases and J 8 bases, with 20 bases left between them. BIOMED2 TRB-A/B primer pools were used in multiplex TRB PCR. TCRdb re-derived calls from the multiplex PCR reads in MiXCR, one entry per CDR3 protein. Of 9,000 to 13,000 distinct CDR3 sequences in the sample, over 30% were seen once. The source of the sample is a study of T and B cells in COVID-19 patients. Overall study context: Most recovered patients had mild to moderate COVID-19 treated as outpatients. General observations from the study: Patients with COVID-19 reportedly showed strongly skewed T cell receptor beta variable and joining gene usage. Clonality of TRB repertoires was high in active COVID-19; recovery brought above-healthy diversity and richness. Symptomatic-phase blood samples from mildly ill patients and early samples from severe cases were scarce.

The TCR was taken from a human donor with active COVID-19. The sequenced sample consisted of blood. The chain employs TRBV20-1 and TRBJ2-1; D possibly corresponds to TRBD1 (5 bases). CDR3 region: CSARDLKDNLGHEQFF. The CDR3 DNA reads as TGCAGTGCTAGAGATCTAAAGGACAACTTGGGGCATGAGCAGTTCTTC.